These 25 T cell receptor beta chains share one sample of origin, sequenced in a study of early T cells in non-severe SARS-CoV-2 infection. MiXCR was run by TCRdb on the 5' RACE reads, yielding one entry per CDR3 protein. The table records about 58,000 distinct CDR3 sequences, around 11% of them present only once. The material sequenced was whole blood. These receptors came from an adult who was a healthcare worker with PCR-confirmed SARS-CoV-2 infection or an uninfected control (not recorded which).

This clonotype was found many times. This chain uses TRBV10-3 with TRBJ2-3; 7 bases align to TRBD2. The trim removed 0 bases at V and 5 bases at J, leaving 2 bases unmatched. The CDR3 is 14 residues long. In germline, CDR1 is ENHRY, CDR2 SYGVKD. The CDR3 bases are TGTGCCATCAGTGAGTCCACTAGCGAAGATACGCAGTATTTT. It encodes CAISESTSEDTQYF.

The rearrangement joins TRBV29-1 to TRBJ2-3; the match to TRBD2 covers 12 bases. V was clipped by 4 bases and J by 7 bases; unmatched bases: 9. The CDR3 loop spans 15 amino acids. The germline gives CDR1 SQVTM, CDR2 ANQGSEA. This chain's CDR3 is CSVAPRTSGRNTQYF. CDR3 in DNA: TGCAGCGTTGCCCCGCGTACTAGCGGGAGGAATACGCAGTATTTT.

The rearrangement joins TRBV28 to TRBJ2-7; D is perhaps TRBD2 (5 bases). The germline CDR1 and CDR2 sequences are MDHEN and SYDVKM. The CDR3 runs 12 residues. The V end was cut by 7 bases, the J end by 2 bases, with 9 bases between. The chain's CDR3 is CASTDFAYEQYF. The CDR3 DNA reads as TGTGCCAGCACGGACTTTGCCTACGAGCAGTACTTC. Full variable domain (rest looked up from reference TRBV28 and TRBJ2-7): DVKVTQSSRYLVKRTGEKVFLECVQDMDHENMFWYRQDPGLGLRLIYFSYDVKMKEKGDIPEGYSVSREKKERFSLILESASTNQTSMYLCASTDFAYEQYFGPGTRLTVT.

This clonotype turned up a few times. This chain connects TRBV29-1 to TRBJ2-7; D remains ambiguous. Trimming stripped 5 bases from V and 7 bases from J, with 15 bases between. Germline V gives CDR1 SQVTM, CDR2 ANQGSEA. The CDR3 is made up of 12 amino acids. The CDR3 DNA follows: TGCAGCGTTCGACTTCTCGACGGGGAGCAGTACTTC. Translated: CSVRLLDGEQYF.

On this clonotype: One junction end disagrees with the germline gene, perhaps due to a read error. The rearrangement links TRBV6-5 to TRBJ2-5, with a weak D call TRBD2 (6 bases). The CDR3 loop spans 12 amino acids. Germline V gene sequence: CDR1 MNHEY, CDR2 SVGAGI. CDR3 sequence reads: CASSSTPGLLAF. CDR3 nucleotides: TGTGCCAGCAGCTCCACCCCGGGACTCCTGGCCTTC.

This clonotype was detected ten times or more. The chain has TRBV11-1 and TRBJ2-6, with D tentatively TRBD1 or TRBD2 (5 bases each). CDR1 and CDR2 from the germline V gene are SGHAT and FQDESV (reference sequence). V was shortened by 7 bases and J by 1 base, with 14 bases between the two germline ends. The CDR3 has 16 residues. In DNA, the CDR3 is TGTGCCAGCAACCCCGGGACGGGGTCTGGGGCCAACGTCCTGACTTTC. It is translated as CASNPGTGSGANVLTF.

This clonotype was counted between two and nine times. The chain employs TRBV7-8 and TRBJ1-2, with D perhaps matching TRBD1 (6 bases). CDR1 SGHVS and CDR2 FQNEAQ come from the germline V gene. This CDR3 is built from 16 residues. V was clipped by 6 bases and J by 7 bases, with 24 bases between them. The DNA for the CDR3 is TGTGCCAGCAGTAATACCGGGACAATTCTTGGGGGTGGCTACACCTTC. Translating it yields CASSNTGTILGGGYTF.

This clonotype was picked up many times. V usage is TRBV18 and J usage is TRBJ2-7; tentatively, D is TRBD2 (5 bases). Looked up from germline, CDR1 is KGHSH and CDR2 is LQKENI. The CDR3 has 14 amino acids. Trimming shortened V by 3 bases and J by 2 bases, and 11 bases separated the two germline ends. CDR3 nucleotide sequence: TGTGCCAGCTCACCCTTGGACTCCGCCTACGAGCAGTACTTC. Translated, it gives CASSPLDSAYEQYF.

This clonotype has just a few counts. This rearrangement joins TRBV4-1 to TRBJ2-7; 7 bases map to TRBD1. After removal of 1 base from V and 2 bases from J, the junction contained 5 bases not matched to a gene. CDR1 and CDR2 from the germline V gene are MGHRA and YSYEKL. The CDR3 runs to 15 residues. The CDR3 bases are TGCGCCAGCAGCCAAGGCCGACAGGGCCCCTACGAGCAGTACTTC. Amino acids: CASSQGRQGPYEQYF.

The table lists this clonotype with many counts. The V call is TRBV13, the J call TRBJ2-3; 8 bases agree with TRBD1. The germline gives CDR1 PRHDT, CDR2 FYEKMQ (reference sequence). With V trimmed by 7 bases and J by 1 base, 7 bases remained unmatched. This CDR3 has 15 amino acids. The CDR3 loop reads CASTGGGFGTDTQYF. DNA of the CDR3: TGTGCCAGCACAGGGGGCGGGTTTGGCACAGATACGCAGTATTTT.

V gene TRBV7-2 combines with J gene TRBJ2-3, with 9 bases identical to TRBD2. Germline V lookup: CDR1 SGHTA, CDR2 FQGNSA. J gave up 2 bases and V 8 bases, and 5 bases lay outside the gene matches. The CDR3 extends over 14 amino acids. In DNA form, the CDR3 reads TGTGCCAGCCTAGCGGGAACCCTCACAGATACGCAGTATTTT. Its protein product is CASLAGTLTDTQYF.

The chain recombines TRBV11-2 with TRBJ2-5; possibly TRBD1 or TRBD2 for D (5 bases each). The DNA end is a closer match to TRBJ2-1, so the J assignment may be wrong. This CDR3 spans 16 amino acids. Germline V gives CDR1 SGHAT, CDR2 FQNNGV. The CDR3 nucleotides read TGTGCCAGCAGCCTGCCCCGGGACGGACGAGCAAAGACCCAGTTCTTC. As protein: CASSLPRDGRAKTQFF.

This clonotype was recorded at least ten times. The chain employs TRBV30 and TRBJ1-1; D is unclear. CDR3 size: 14 residues. Trimming cost V 4 bases and J 0 bases, with 12 bases left between them. The germline gives CDR1 GTSNPN, CDR2 SVGIG (reference sequence). As DNA, the CDR3 is TGTGCCTGGACCCTGGGAACAATGAACACTGAAGCTTTCTTT. It translates to CAWTLGTMNTEAFF.

The chain employs TRBV5-5 and TRBJ2-2, with TRBD1 identical over 10 bases. CDR3 length equals 17 residues. V lost 0 bases, J lost 3 bases, and 5 bases stayed unmatched. Germline loops: CDR1 SGHKS, CDR2 YYEKEE (reference sequence). CDR3 sequence reads: CASSLGAGTGDTGELFF. The CDR3 nucleotides read TGTGCCAGCAGCTTGGGGGCCGGGACAGGGGACACCGGGGAGCTGTTTTTT.

This clonotype has a handful of counts. The chain is built from TRBV19 and TRBJ1-1; D uncertain. The ends were cut back, 11 bases at V and 6 bases at J, with 22 bases in the middle. This CDR3 spans 14 amino acids. Germline CDR1 reads LNHDA; CDR2 reads SQIVND (reference sequence). The CDR3 nucleotides read TGTGCCGGCTCTTCGGGCAGGCTCAGATCTGAAGCTTTCTTT. Its translation: CAGSSGRLRSEAFF.

The chain has TRBV28 and TRBJ1-4; D perhaps matches TRBD1 (6 bases). From germline, CDR1 is MDHEN and CDR2 SYDVKM. The CDR3 spans 16 residues. Trimming left V 6 bases short and J 0 bases short, with 14 bases between. The CDR3, as DNA: TGTGCCAGCAGAGTCCCAGGGGTGTCAACTAATGAAAAACTGTTTTTT. Its protein product is CASRVPGVSTNEKLFF.

This clonotype came up many times. The chain employs TRBV6-2 or TRBV6-3 and TRBJ2-7; the D is unclear. Trimming took 6 bases from V and 2 from J, leaving 8 bases between them. This CDR3 is built from 12 residues. CDR1 and CDR2 from the germline V gene are MNHEY and SVGEGT. The CDR3: CASSFPPYEQYF. Here the CDR3 DNA reads TGTGCCAGCAGCTTCCCTCCCTACGAGCAGTACTTC.

Only a few counts were recorded for this clonotype. The chain is built from TRBV12-3 or TRBV12-4 and TRBJ2-3; D is possibly TRBD2 (6 bases). Trimming stripped 2 bases from V and 0 bases from J, with 12 bases between. This CDR3 is built from 16 residues. CDR3 bases: TGTGCCAGCAGTTTACGGCTAGCGCGTAGCACAGATACGCAGTATTTT. It yields the protein CASSLRLARSTDTQYF.

This clonotype was found a few times. This chain links TRBV20-1 with TRBJ2-3; D uncertain. Germline V gene data show CDR1 as DFQATT and CDR2 as SNEGSKA (reference sequence). Trimming removed 5 bases from V and 6 bases from J, with 12 bases in between. The CDR3 runs 12 residues. CDR3 coding DNA: TGCAGTGCTCCTTATGAAGGGGATACGCAGTATTTT. This codes for CSAPYEGDTQYF.

This clonotype was observed at least ten times. The CDR3 DNA follows: TGTGCCAGCTCACCACGGGACCGAGACACTGAAGCTTTCTTT. As protein: CASSPRDRDTEAFF. V gene TRBV18 combines with J gene TRBJ1-1; tentatively, D is TRBD1 (5 bases). CDR3 length: 14 amino acids. Germline CDR1 KGHSH, CDR2 LQKENI. Trimming took off 1 base at V and 3 bases at J, with 9 bases between the two ends.

This clonotype was counted once. V usage is TRBV29-1 and J usage is TRBJ2-5, with D perhaps TRBD1 (6 bases). Germline assignment: CDR1 SQVTM and CDR2 ANQGSEA. The CDR3 runs to 13 residues. For the CDR3, the DNA is TGCCAGGCCGGGTGGGGGCAGGAGGAGACCCAGTACTTC. Translated, it gives CQAGWGQEETQYF.

In this sample, this clonotype turned up many times. The CDR3 DNA reads as TGCAGTGCTAGGAACCAGCAATATGGCTACACCTTC. Amino acids: CSARNQQYGYTF. The V call is TRBV20-1, the J call TRBJ1-2; D remains unclear. From germline, CDR1 is DFQATT and CDR2 SNEGSKA (reference sequence). This CDR3 region has 12 residues. Trimming cost V 3 bases and J 5 bases, with 10 bases left between them.

This clonotype came up a few times. The rearrangement uses TRBV29-1 and TRBJ2-5; a possible D gene is TRBD2 (6 bases). The V end was cut by 7 bases, the J end by 2 bases, with 14 bases between. CDR3 length: 13 amino acids. CDR1 is SQVTM and CDR2 is ANQGSEA in the germline V gene. DNA for the CDR3: TGCAGCGCGGGGTCGGCGGGACAAGAGACCCAGTACTTC. Its translation is CSAGSAGQETQYF. The whole variable domain, remainder taken from reference TRBV29-1 and TRBJ2-5, is SAVISQKPSRDICQRGTSLTIQCQVDSQVTMMFWYRQQPGQSLTLIATANQGSEATYESGFVIDKFPISRPNLTFSTLTVSNMSPEDSSIYLCSAGSAGQETQYFGPGTRLLVL.

This clonotype was observed a few times. V and J are TRBV29-1 and TRBJ2-7; D may match TRBD1 or TRBD2 (5 bases each). Trimming removed 6 bases at V and 4 bases at J, with 13 bases between. CDR3 length: 12 amino acids. Germline values: CDR1 SQVTM, CDR2 ANQGSEA. The CDR3 nucleotides read TGCAGCGTCCCCGGGACGAGATACGAGCAGTACTTC. It encodes CSVPGTRYEQYF.

This clonotype was picked up many times. The chain is built from TRBV7-3 and TRBJ1-1; TRBD1 agrees at 7 bases. Per germline, CDR1 SGHTA and CDR2 FQGTGA. J lost 0 bases, V lost 4 bases, and 5 bases had no gene match. CDR3 length: 15 residues. DNA of the CDR3: TGTGCCAGCAGCTCATCGACAGGGATGAACACTGAAGCTTTCTTT. Its protein is CASSSSTGMNTEAFF. The entire variable domain, with the rest obtained from reference TRBV7-3 and TRBJ1-1, is as follows: GAGVSQTPSNKVTEKGKYVELRCDPISGHTALYWYRQSLGQGPEFLIYFQGTGAADDSGLPNDRFFAVRPEGSVSTLKIQRTERGDSAVYLCASSSSTGMNTEAFFGQGTRLTVV.